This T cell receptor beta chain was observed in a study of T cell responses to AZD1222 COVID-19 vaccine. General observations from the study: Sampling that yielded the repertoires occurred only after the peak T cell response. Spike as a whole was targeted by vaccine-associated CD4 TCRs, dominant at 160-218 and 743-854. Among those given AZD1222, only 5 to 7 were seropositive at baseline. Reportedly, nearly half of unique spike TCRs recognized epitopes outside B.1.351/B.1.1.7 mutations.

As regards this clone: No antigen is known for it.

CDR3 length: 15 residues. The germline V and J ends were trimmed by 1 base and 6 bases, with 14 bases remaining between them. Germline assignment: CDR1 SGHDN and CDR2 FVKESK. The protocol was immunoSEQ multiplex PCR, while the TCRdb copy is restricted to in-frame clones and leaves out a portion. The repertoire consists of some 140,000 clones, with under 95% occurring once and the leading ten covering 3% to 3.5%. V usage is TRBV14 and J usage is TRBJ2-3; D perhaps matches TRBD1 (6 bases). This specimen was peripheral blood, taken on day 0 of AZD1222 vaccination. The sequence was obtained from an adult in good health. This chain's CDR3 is CASSQGIQGSDTQYF. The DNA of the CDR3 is TGTGCCAGCAGCCAAGGAATACAGGGTTCTGATACGCAGTATTTT.